These 20 T cell receptor beta chains were all obtained from the same sample, sequenced in a study of cytomegalovirus exposure and HLA in healthy donors. Primers included in the PCR were 60 Vbeta and 13 Jbeta primers. Data came from immunoSEQ multiplex PCR; TCRdb stores just in-frame clones and leaves some out. The table records about 200,000 clones, 75% to 85% of them present only once. Sample: PBMCs. The receptors originated from a woman aged 50 to 60 in good health and CMV-seronegative.

This chain links TRBV23-1 with TRBJ1-2, with 7 bases aligning to TRBD1. TRBV23-1 falls under the ORF class, with uncertain function. Trimming removed 2 bases from V and 6 bases from J; junction bases left unmatched: 6. This CDR3 region has 14 residues. The CDR3 spells CASSQRQGVNGYTF. The CDR3 nucleotides read TGCGCCAGCAGTCAACGGCAGGGGGTGAATGGCTACACCTTC.

V gene TRBV28 combines with J gene TRBJ2-3; 7 bases fit TRBD1. The CDR3 totals 14 residues. Germline CDR1 reads MDHEN; CDR2 reads SYDVKM. V was clipped by 8 bases and J by 2 bases; unmatched bases: 7. The CDR3, as DNA: TGTGCCAGCCTTTCAGGGGGAAACACAGATACGCAGTATTTT. The encoded protein is CASLSGGNTDTQYF.

The CDR3 nucleotides are TGTGCCAGCAGCTTAGGTCTACTAGCGGGGGGAGGAGGGCAAGAGACCCAGTACTTC. Its translation: CASSLGLLAGGGGQETQYF. This sequence joins TRBV7-2 and TRBJ2-5; TRBD2 matches 12 bases. The CDR3 covers 19 residues. After removal of 1 base from V and 2 bases from J, the junction contained 11 bases not matched to a gene. The germline V gene has CDR1 SGHTA and CDR2 FQGNSA.

V gene TRBV21-1 combines with J gene TRBJ1-1. TRBV21-1 is described as a pseudogene. The CDR3 extends over 13 amino acids. CDR3 DNA sequence: TGTGCCAGCAGTCCGGACTCGAACACTGAAGCTTTCTTT. This sequence encodes CASSPDSNTEAFF.

This clone came up once. This rearrangement joins TRBV4-2 to TRBJ1-1, with D unclear. The CDR3 is made up of 14 amino acids. Germline CDR1 and CDR2: LGHNA and YNFKEQ. Trimming stripped 4 bases from V and 5 bases from J, with 14 bases between. The CDR3 nucleotides are TGTGCCAGCAGCCGAGGAGGGCGCAGTACTGAAGCTTTCTTT. Its translation is CASSRGGRSTEAFF.

Details on this clone: Other DNA sequences of this sample code for an identical CDR3. The rearrangement uses TRBV11-2 and TRBJ2-7; 9 bases agree with TRBD1. This CDR3 is 14 amino acids long. Germline trimming cut 7 bases from V and 2 bases from J; bases unmatched to any gene: 6. The germline gives CDR1 SGHAT, CDR2 FQNNGV. CDR3 sequence: CASTLDRGPYEQYF. CDR3 bases: TGTGCCAGCACCTTGGACAGGGGACCCTACGAGCAGTACTTC.

This clone was found a few times. V gene TRBV5-6 combines with J gene TRBJ1-3, with unresolved D. Per the germline V gene, CDR1 is SGHDT and CDR2 is YYEEEE. The CDR3 totals 13 residues. Trimming removed 4 bases at V and 5 bases at J, with 10 bases between. Here the CDR3 reads CASSQLSRNTIYF. The CDR3 nucleotides are TGTGCCAGCAGCCAACTCTCCCGAAACACCATATATTTT.

The chain combines TRBV28 with TRBJ2-7, with TRBD1 as a possible D gene (6 bases). In germline, CDR1 is MDHEN, CDR2 SYDVKM. The ends were cut back, 3 bases at V and 0 bases at J, with 12 bases in the middle. The CDR3 is made up of 15 amino acids. The DNA of the CDR3 is TGTGCCAGCAGTTTGACAGGTTTAAGCTCCTACGAGCAGTACTTC. Its translation is CASSLTGLSSYEQYF.

In DNA, the CDR3 is TGCGCCAGCAGCCGAAGCCAACTGGGGACAGGGGTTAACATTCAGTACTTC. Encoded protein: CASSRSQLGTGVNIQYF. The chain has TRBV4-1 and TRBJ2-4; 10 bases line up with TRBD1. Germline values: CDR1 MGHRA, CDR2 YSYEKL. The CDR3 extends over 17 amino acids. Trimming cost V 4 bases and J 7 bases; bases outside gene matches: 13.

This clone was counted only a few times. A junction boundary mismatches the germline segment, possibly from a read error. V usage is TRBV10-3 and J usage is TRBJ1-1; D remains unclear. Germline V gene sequence: CDR1 ENHRY, CDR2 SYGVKD. The CDR3 covers 13 residues. The CDR3 spells CASSERENTEAFF. DNA for the CDR3: TGTGCCAGCAGTGAGCGCGAGAACACTGAAGCTTTCTTT.

The chain has TRBV29-1 and TRBJ1-1, with TRBD1 identical over 7 bases. The germline CDR1 and CDR2 sequences are SQVTM and ANQGSEA. The CDR3 length is 14 residues. J was trimmed by 0 bases and V by 6 bases; bases with no gene match: 7. The CDR3 loop reads CSVRQGGVNTEAFF. The CDR3 coding sequence is TGCAGCGTCCGACAGGGTGGGGTGAACACTGAAGCTTTCTTT.

This clone occurred once. Sequence at one end of the junction differs from germline and may be a read error. The chain couples TRBV19 to TRBJ2-6; 7 bases align to TRBD1. The CDR3 loop spans 16 amino acids. The germline V gene has CDR1 LNHDA and CDR2 SQIVND (reference sequence). Here the CDR3 reads CASSLETGSGANVLTF. CDR3 sequence (DNA): TGTGCCAGTAGTTTAGAGACAGGGTCTGGGGCCAACGTCCTGACTTTC. The full variable domain, with the rest looked up from reference TRBV19 and TRBJ2-6, is DGGITQSPKYLFRKEGQNVTLSCEQNLNHDAMYWYRQDPGQGLRLIYYSQIVNDFQKGDIAEGYSVSREKKESFPLTVTSAQKNPTAFYLCASSLETGSGANVLTFGAGSRLTVL.

The chain carries TRBV7-9 and TRBJ1-2; maybe TRBD1 (5 bases). CDR1 is SEHNR, CDR2 FQNEAQ, per germline (reference sequence). This CDR3 spans 15 amino acids. Trimming cost V 1 base and J 6 bases, with 15 bases left between them. CDR3: CASSLGVRQGHGYTF. DNA of the CDR3: TGTGCCAGCAGCTTAGGGGTACGCCAGGGCCATGGCTACACCTTC. Variable domain in full (rest from reference TRBV7-9 and TRBJ1-2): DTGVSQNPRHKITKRGQNVTFRCDPISEHNRLYWYRQTLGQGPEFLTYFQNEAQLEKSRLLSDRFSAERPKGSFSTLEIQRTEQGDSAMYLCASSLGVRQGHGYTFGSGTRLTVV.

The chain joins TRBV28 to TRBJ2-2; tentative D call: TRBD1 (5 bases). V was pared by 2 bases and J by 3 bases, with 7 bases between. CDR1 is MDHEN, CDR2 SYDVKM, per germline. CDR3 length: 14 amino acids. Here the CDR3 reads CASSLVQDTGELFF. CDR3 nucleotides: TGTGCCAGCAGTTTAGTACAGGACACCGGGGAGCTGTTTTTT.

This clone showed up just once. The rearrangement joins TRBV28 to TRBJ2-1; 9 nucleotides line up with TRBD2. Per the germline V gene, CDR1 is MDHEN and CDR2 is SYDVKM. The V segment lost 6 bases and the J segment 7 bases; nucleotides outside the gene matches: 13. The CDR3 covers 16 residues. The CDR3 bases are TGTGCCAGCAGCCCACTTGTTAGCGGGAGTCGGAATGAGCAGTTCTTC. This encodes CASSPLVSGSRNEQFF.

The rearrangement joins TRBV14 to TRBJ2-1, with 9 bases aligning to TRBD2. The junction had 7 bases not matched to a gene; V was cut back by 2 bases and J by 5 bases. The germline gives CDR1 SGHDN, CDR2 FVKESK. This CDR3 comprises 16 residues. In DNA, the CDR3 is TGTGCCAGCAGCCAACCCCTAGCGGGGTTTAACAATGAGCAGTTCTTC. Its translation: CASSQPLAGFNNEQFF.

The chain links TRBV7-8 to TRBJ1-2; D is ambiguous. The CDR3 is made up of 14 amino acids. Per germline, CDR1 SGHVS and CDR2 FQNEAQ. V was clipped by 1 base and J by 6 bases, with 12 bases between them. For the CDR3, the DNA is TGTGCCAGCAGCTTAGTAGGAGCCCGAAATGGCTACACCTTC. It translates to CASSLVGARNGYTF.

The chain uses TRBV18 and TRBJ1-2, with D unclear. The CDR3 runs 13 residues. The V end lost 0 bases, the J end lost 8 bases, and 10 bases lay between the germline ends. Germline lookup yields CDR1 KGHSH and CDR2 LQKENI. CDR3 protein: CASSPPTRSGYTF. Here the CDR3 DNA reads TGTGCCAGCTCACCACCTACCCGGTCCGGCTACACCTTC.

The V call is TRBV27, the J call TRBJ1-6; 8 bases are a match to TRBD1. CDR1 is MNHEY and CDR2 is SMNVEV in the germline V gene (reference sequence). CDR3 size: 12 residues. The V gene end was trimmed by 8 bases and the J gene end by 9 bases; junction bases not matched to a gene: 3. CDR3 in DNA: TGTGCCAGCGGTACAGGGGGTTCACCCCTCCACTTT. Translation gives CASGTGGSPLHF.

The chain is built from TRBV2 and TRBJ1-6; no firm D call. Deletions cut 1 base from V and 0 bases from J, with 4 bases between. The CDR3 length is 15 residues. Germline lookup yields CDR1 SNHLY and CDR2 FYNNEI. CDR3 sequence reads: CASSEGVSYNSPLHF. The CDR3 nucleotides read TGTGCCAGCAGTGAAGGAGTCTCCTATAATTCACCCCTCCACTTT.